This T cell receptor (beta chain) was obtained from a study of beta chain features in type 1 diabetes. Study-wide results and caveats: Compared to healthy donors, patients appeared to have naive, central memory and Treg TCRB repertoires that were more alike. Moderate yet significant TCRB CDR3 shortening was seen in Type 1 diabetes patients in all four CD4+ subsets.

The entirety of the isolated RNA underwent reverse transcription, so expressed TCRB transcripts were sequenced. Only in-frame clones appear in the TCRdb table, and some are missing; sequencing was by immunoSEQ multiplex PCR. The sample lists 300,000 to 400,000 clones; 9.5% to 12% were seen once. The collection from each donor was one heparinised blood draw averaging around 120 mL. Sorting with CD45RO/CCR7/CD25/CD127/CD95/CD27 yielded naive, central memory, regulatory and stem-like memory CD4+ cells. With regard to this clone: What it binds is unknown.

The junction had 7 bases not matched to a gene; V was cut back by 0 bases and J by 2 bases. Germline V CDR1 and CDR2: GTSNPN, SVGIG (reference sequence). This CDR3 has 16 amino acids. What was sequenced was naive CD4+ T cells from blood. The chain couples TRBV30 to TRBJ1-5; TRBD1 agrees at 7 bases. This clonotype originated in a woman in her twenties or thirties in good health. The CDR3 loop reads CAWSVQGGGGNQPQHF. The DNA of the CDR3 is TGTGCCTGGAGTGTACAAGGAGGGGGCGGCAATCAGCCCCAGCATTTT.